This entry features one T cell receptor (beta chain) sequence. Its antigen is as yet unknown. This sample was taken from a study of PD-1 blockade in classical Hodgkin lymphoma. Broader study findings: In CD4+ cells, TCR diversity went up significantly by C4D1, but in CD8+ cells it did not. Differences between repertoires have undefined causes, possibly disease activity or prior therapy.

The table came from immunoSEQ multiplex PCR; TCRdb's copy has only in-frame clones and leaves some out. The sample shows about 43,000 clones, about 65% of them seen only once. With no exception, relapse followed autologous stem cell transplantation in all patients, and brentuximab vedotin exposure varied. Best responses fell into complete response, partial response or progressive disease. Source: peripheral blood mononuclear cells (PBMCs), taken before the second cycle of nivolumab. The sequence came from a human donor with classical Hodgkin lymphoma.

The CDR3 spells CAWSLYSSAGNTIYF. The CDR3 DNA sequence: TGTGCCTGGAGCCTATACAGCTCGGCTGGAAACACCATATATTTT. V is TRBV30 and J is TRBJ1-3; no firm D call. The CDR3 covers 15 residues. Germline CDR1 and CDR2: GTSNPN and SVGIG (reference sequence). Trimming pared 3 bases from V and 2 bases from J, leaving 14 bases between.